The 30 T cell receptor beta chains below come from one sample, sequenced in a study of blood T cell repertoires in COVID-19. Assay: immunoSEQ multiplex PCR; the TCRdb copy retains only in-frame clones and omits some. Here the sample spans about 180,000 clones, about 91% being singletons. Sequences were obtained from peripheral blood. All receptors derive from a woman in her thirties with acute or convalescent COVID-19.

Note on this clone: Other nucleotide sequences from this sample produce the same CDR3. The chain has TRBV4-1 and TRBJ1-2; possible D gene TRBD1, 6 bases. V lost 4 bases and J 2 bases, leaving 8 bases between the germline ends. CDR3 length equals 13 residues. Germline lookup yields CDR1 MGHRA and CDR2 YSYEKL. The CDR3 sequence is CASSLQGNYGYTF. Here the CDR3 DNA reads TGCGCCAGCAGCCTGCAGGGGAACTATGGCTACACCTTC.

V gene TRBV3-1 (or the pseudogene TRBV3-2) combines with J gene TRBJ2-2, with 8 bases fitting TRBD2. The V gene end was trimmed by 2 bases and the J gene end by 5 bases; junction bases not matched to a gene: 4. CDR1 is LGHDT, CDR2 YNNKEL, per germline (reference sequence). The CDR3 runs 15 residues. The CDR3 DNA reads TGTGCCAGCAGCCAACGCCCTAGCGGGACCGGGGAGCTGTTTTTT. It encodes CASSQRPSGTGELFF.

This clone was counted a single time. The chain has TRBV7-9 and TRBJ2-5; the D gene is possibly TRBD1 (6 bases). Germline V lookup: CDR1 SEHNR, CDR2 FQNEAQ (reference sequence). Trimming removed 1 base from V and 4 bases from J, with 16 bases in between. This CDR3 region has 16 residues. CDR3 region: CASSLGAGAGGETQYF. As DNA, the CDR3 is TGTGCCAGCAGCTTAGGAGCAGGGGCTGGGGGAGAGACCCAGTACTTC. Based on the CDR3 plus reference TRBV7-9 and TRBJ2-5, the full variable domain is DTGVSQNPRHKITKRGQNVTFRCDPISEHNRLYWYRQTLGQGPEFLTYFQNEAQLEKSRLLSDRFSAERPKGSFSTLEIQRTEQGDSAMYLCASSLGAGAGGETQYFGPGTRLLVL.

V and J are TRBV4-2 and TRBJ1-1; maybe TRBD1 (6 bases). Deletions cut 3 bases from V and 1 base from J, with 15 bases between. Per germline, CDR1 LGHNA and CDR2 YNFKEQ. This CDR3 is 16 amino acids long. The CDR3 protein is CASSQKQGTRNTEAFF. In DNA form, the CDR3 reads TGTGCCAGCAGCCAGAAACAGGGAACGAGGAACACTGAAGCTTTCTTT.

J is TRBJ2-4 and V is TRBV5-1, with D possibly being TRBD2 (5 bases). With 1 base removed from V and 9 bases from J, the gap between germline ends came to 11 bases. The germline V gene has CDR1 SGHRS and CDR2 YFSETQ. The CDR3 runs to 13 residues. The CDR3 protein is CASSLKVRGIQYF. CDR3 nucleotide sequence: TGCGCCAGCAGCTTGAAGGTCCGGGGCATTCAGTACTTC.

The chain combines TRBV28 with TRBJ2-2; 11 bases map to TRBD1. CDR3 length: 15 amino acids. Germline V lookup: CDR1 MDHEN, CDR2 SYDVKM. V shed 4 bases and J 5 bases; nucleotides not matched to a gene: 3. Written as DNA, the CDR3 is TGTGCCAGCAGTTCGGACAGGGGGCGAACCGGGGAGCTGTTTTTT. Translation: CASSSDRGRTGELFF.

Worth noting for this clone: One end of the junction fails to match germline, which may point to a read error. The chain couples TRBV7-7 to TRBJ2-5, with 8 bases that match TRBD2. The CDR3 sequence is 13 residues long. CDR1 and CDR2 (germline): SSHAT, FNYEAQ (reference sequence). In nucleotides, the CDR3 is TGTGCTAGCAGCCCGGGACTAGAAGAGACCCAGTACTTC. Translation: CASSPGLEETQYF.

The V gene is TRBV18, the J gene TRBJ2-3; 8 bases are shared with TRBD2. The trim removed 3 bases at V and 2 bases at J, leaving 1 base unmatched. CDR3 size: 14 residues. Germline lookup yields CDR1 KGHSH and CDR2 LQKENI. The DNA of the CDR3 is TGTGCCAGCTCACCTAGCGGGACCACAGATACGCAGTATTTT. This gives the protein CASSPSGTTDTQYF. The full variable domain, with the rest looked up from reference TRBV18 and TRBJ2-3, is NAGVMQNPRHLVRRRGQEARLRCSPMKGHSHVYWYRQLPEEGLKFMVYLQKENIIDESGMPKERFSAEFPKEGPSILRIQQVVRGDSAAYFCASSPSGTTDTQYFGPGTRLTVL.

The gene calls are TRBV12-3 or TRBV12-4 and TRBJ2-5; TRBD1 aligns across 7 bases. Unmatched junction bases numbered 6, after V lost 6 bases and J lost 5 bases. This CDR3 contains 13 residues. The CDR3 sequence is CASSPRGLETQYF. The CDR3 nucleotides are TGTGCCAGCAGCCCGAGGGGGCTGGAGACCCAGTACTTC.

The CDR3 spells CASTGGRADTGELFF. The CDR3 DNA reads TGTGCCAGCACCGGCGGGAGGGCCGACACCGGGGAGCTGTTTTTT. The chain combines TRBV6-5 with TRBJ2-2; TRBD2 matches 9 bases. This CDR3 spans 15 amino acids. Germline loops: CDR1 MNHEY, CDR2 SVGAGI. V gave up 7 bases and J gave up 3 bases; unmatched junction bases: 6.

The CDR3 coding sequence is TGTGCCAGCAGCTTAGATCTAGGGGAGCTGTTTTTT. This codes for CASSLDLGELFF. The chain couples TRBV11-2 to TRBJ2-2; D gene unclear. Germline V gene data show CDR1 as SGHAT and CDR2 as FQNNGV. With 0 bases removed from V and 8 bases from J, the gap between germline ends came to 4 bases. The CDR3 length is 12 residues. The variable domain in full, with the rest retrieved from reference TRBV11-2 and TRBJ2-2, is EAGVAQSPRYKIIEKRQSVAFWCNPISGHATLYWYQQILGQGPKLLIQFQNNGVVDDSQLPKDRFSAERLKGVDSTLKIQPAKLEDSAVYLCASSLDLGELFFGEGSRLTVL.

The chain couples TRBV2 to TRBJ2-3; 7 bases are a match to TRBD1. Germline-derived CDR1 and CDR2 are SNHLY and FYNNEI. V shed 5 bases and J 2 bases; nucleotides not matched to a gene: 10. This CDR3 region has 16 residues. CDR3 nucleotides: TGTGCCAGCAGTACAACGACAGGGCTTGCCACAGATACGCAGTATTTT. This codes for CASSTTTGLATDTQYF.

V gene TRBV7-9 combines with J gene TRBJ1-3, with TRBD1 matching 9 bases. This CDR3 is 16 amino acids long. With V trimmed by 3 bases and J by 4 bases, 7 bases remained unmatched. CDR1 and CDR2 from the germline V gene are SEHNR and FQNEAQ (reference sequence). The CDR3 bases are TGTGCCAGCAGCTTTTACCGGGACAGGGAGGGAAACACCATATATTTT. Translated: CASSFYRDREGNTIYF.

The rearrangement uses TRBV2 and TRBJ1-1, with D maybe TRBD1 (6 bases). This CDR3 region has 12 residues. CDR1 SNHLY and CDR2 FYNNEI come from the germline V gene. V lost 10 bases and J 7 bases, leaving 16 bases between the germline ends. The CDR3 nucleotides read TGTGCCATTTCAACGGGGGGCGGTGAAGCTTTCTTT. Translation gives CAISTGGGEAFF.

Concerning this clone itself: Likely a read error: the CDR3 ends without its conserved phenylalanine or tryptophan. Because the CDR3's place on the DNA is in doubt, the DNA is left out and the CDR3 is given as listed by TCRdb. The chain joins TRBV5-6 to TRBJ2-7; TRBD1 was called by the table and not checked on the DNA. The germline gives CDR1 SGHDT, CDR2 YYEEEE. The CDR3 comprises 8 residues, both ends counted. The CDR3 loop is CASSLGQT.

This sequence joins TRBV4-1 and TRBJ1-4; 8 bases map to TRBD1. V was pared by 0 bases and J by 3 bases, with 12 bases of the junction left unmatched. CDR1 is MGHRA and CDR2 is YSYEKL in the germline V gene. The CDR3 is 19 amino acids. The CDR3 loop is CASSQDRQGAPPSNEKLFF. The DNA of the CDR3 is TGCGCCAGCAGCCAAGATCGGCAGGGGGCGCCCCCGTCTAATGAAAAACTGTTTTTT.

The CDR3 bases are TGCGCCAGCAGCTTGGATTCCGGGAAGGATGAGCAGTTCTTC. As protein: CASSLDSGKDEQFF. The genes are TRBV5-1 and TRBJ2-1, with a tentative D call TRBD2 (5 bases). This CDR3 is 14 amino acids long. V was pared by 0 bases and J by 8 bases, with 12 bases between. CDR1 SGHRS and CDR2 YFSETQ come from the germline V gene.

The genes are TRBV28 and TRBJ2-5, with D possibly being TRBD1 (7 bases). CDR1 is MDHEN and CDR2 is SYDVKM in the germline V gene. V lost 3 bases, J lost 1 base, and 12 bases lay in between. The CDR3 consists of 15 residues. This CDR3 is CASSFRGTAQETQYF. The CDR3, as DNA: TGTGCCAGCAGTTTCCGGGGGACAGCCCAAGAGACCCAGTACTTC.

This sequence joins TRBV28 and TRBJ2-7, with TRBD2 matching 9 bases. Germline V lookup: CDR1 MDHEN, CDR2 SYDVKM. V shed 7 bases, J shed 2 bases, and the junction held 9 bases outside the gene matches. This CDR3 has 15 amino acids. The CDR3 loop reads CASTLGAGGAYEQYF. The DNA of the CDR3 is TGTGCCAGCACCCTGGGGGCGGGAGGGGCCTACGAGCAGTACTTC.

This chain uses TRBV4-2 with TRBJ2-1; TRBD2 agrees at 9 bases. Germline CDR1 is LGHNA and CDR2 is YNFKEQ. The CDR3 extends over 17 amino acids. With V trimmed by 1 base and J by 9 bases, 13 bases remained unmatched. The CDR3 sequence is CASSQGGRTSVGSEQFF. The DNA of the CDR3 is TGTGCCAGCAGCCAAGGGGGCAGGACTAGCGTCGGTAGTGAGCAGTTCTTC.

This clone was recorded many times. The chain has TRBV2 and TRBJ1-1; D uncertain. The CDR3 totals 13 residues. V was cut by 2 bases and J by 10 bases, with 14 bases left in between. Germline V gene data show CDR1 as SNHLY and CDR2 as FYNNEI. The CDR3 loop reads CASSERPGARAFF. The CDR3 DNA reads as TGTGCCAGCAGTGAAAGGCCAGGTGCCCGAGCTTTCTTT.

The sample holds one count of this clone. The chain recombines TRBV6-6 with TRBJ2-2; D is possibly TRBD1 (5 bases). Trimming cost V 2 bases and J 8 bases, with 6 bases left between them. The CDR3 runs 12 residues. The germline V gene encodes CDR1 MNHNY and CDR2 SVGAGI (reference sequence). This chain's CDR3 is CASSYQGGELFF. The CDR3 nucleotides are TGTGCCAGCAGTTACCAGGGAGGGGAGCTGTTTTTT.

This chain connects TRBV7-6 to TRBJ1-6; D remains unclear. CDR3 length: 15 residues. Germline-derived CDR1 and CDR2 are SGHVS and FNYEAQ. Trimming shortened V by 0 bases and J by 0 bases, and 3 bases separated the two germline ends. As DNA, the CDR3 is TGTGCCAGCAGCTTAGCGAGCTCCTATAATTCACCCCTCCACTTT. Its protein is CASSLASSYNSPLHF.

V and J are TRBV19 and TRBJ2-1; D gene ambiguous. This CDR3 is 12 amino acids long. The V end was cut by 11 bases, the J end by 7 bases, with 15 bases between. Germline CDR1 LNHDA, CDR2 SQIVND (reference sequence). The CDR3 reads CACSDNFNEQFF. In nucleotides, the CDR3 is TGTGCCTGTTCTGACAACTTTAATGAGCAGTTCTTC.

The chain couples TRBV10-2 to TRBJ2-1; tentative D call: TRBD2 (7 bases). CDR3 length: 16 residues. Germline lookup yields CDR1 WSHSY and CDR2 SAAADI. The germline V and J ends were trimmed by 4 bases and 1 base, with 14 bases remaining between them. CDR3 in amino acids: CASSGWRGGSYNEQFF. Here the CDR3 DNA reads TGCGCCAGCAGTGGGTGGAGGGGGGGTTCCTACAATGAGCAGTTCTTC.

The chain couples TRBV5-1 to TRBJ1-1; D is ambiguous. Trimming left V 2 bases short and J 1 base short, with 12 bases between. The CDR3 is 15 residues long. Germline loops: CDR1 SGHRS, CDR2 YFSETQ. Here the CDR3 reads CASSFDRVQNTEAFF. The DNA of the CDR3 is TGCGCCAGCAGCTTCGACCGGGTCCAGAACACTGAAGCTTTCTTT.

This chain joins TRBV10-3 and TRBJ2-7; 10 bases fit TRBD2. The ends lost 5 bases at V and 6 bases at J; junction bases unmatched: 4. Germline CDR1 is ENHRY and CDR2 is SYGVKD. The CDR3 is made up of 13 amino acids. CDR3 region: CAISLAGVGEQYF. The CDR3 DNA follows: TGTGCCATCAGTCTAGCGGGAGTAGGCGAGCAGTACTTC.

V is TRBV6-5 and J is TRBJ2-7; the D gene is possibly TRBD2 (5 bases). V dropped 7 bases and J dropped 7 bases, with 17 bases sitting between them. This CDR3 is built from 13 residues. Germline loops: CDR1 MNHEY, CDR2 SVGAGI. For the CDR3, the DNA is TGTGCCAGCACTAACCCGGGGTTGCATGAGCAGTACTTC. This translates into CASTNPGLHEQYF.

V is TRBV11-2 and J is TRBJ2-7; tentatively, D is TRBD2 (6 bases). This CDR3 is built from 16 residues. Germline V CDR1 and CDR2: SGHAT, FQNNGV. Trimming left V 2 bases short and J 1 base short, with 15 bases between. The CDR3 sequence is CASSLLGGGVSYEQYF. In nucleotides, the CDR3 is TGTGCCAGCAGCTTATTGGGGGGAGGAGTTTCCTACGAGCAGTACTTC.

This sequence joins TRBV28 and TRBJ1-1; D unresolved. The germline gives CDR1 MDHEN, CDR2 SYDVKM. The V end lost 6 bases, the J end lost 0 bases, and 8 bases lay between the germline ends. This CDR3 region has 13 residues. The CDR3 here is CASSPLMNTEAFF. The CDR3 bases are TGTGCCAGCAGCCCACTTATGAACACTGAAGCTTTCTTT. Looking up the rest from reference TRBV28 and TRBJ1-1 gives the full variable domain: DVKVTQSSRYLVKRTGEKVFLECVQDMDHENMFWYRQDPGLGLRLIYFSYDVKMKEKGDIPEGYSVSREKKERFSLILESASTNQTSMYLCASSPLMNTEAFFGQGTRLTVV.